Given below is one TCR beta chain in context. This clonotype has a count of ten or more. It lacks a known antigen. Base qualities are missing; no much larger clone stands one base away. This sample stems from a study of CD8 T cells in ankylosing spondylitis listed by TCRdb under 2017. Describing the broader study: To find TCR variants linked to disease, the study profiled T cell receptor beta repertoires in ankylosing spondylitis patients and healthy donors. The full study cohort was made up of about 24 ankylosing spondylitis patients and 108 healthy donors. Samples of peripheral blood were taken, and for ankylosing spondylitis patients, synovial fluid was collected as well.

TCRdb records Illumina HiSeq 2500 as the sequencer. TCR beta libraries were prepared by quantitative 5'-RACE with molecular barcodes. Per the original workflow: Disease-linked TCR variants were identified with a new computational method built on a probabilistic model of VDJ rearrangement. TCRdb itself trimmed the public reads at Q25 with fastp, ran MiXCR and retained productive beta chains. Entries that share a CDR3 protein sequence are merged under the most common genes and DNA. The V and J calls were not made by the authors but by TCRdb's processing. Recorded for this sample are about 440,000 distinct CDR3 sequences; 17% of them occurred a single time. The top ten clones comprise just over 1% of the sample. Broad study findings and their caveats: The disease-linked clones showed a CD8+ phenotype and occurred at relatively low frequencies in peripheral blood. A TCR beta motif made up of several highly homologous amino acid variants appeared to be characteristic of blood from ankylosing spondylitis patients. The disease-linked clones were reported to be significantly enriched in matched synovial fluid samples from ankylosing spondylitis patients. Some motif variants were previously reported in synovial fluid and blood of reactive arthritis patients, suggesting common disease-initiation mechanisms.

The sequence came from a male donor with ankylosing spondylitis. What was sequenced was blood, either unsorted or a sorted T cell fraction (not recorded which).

The encoded CDR3 is CASSTERDTQYF. The nucleotides read TGCGCCAGCAGCACCGAGCGGGATACGCAGTATTTT. The rearranged chain carries TRBV5-1 and TRBJ2-3; matching of 5 bases hints at TRBD2 as the D gene. Via the germline V gene, CDR1 is SGHRS and CDR2 YFSETQ. V is cut by 4 bases and J by 6 bases, and the space between the germline ends is 9 bases. The CDR3 has 12 amino acids, counting the end cysteine and phenylalanine. Solely the CDR3 DNA is kept, with 36 bases framed from the first base.